This TCR beta chain was sequenced during a study of OX40 agonist ivuxolimab in advanced cancers. Study-wide context: Subjects had a mean age of 60 years, with a range of roughly 23 to 80; 82.7% were male. It was permissible to have had prior anti-PD-1, anti-PD-L1 or anti-CTLA-4 therapy, and about 40% had some.

Overall study findings and caveats: No determination was made of the antigen specificity of the expanded peripheral T cells. With doses of 0.1 to 3.0 mg/kg, CD4+ and CD8+ blood T cells had undergone clonal expansion by week 6.

Profiled with immunoSEQ multiplex PCR; TCRdb holds only in-frame clones, not every one. The sample shows 95,000 to 150,000 clones, 93% of them seen only once. About this clone: Its specificity is unknown.

This TCR was recovered from an adult with an advanced solid tumor such as melanoma, head and neck, liver or kidney cancer. This specimen consisted of CD4+ or CD8+ T cells sorted from blood, obtained in a trial of the OX40 agonist ivuxolimab.

CDR3 sequence: CASSDSEGTANYGYTF. CDR3 nucleotide sequence: TGCGCCAGCAGCGATAGTGAAGGGACGGCGAACTATGGCTACACCTTC. The chain links TRBV4-1 to TRBJ1-2, with a weak D call TRBD1 (5 bases). Trimming took 5 bases from V and 2 from J, leaving 18 bases between them. CDR3 length equals 16 residues. Germline CDR1 is MGHRA and CDR2 is YSYEKL.